This T cell receptor (beta chain) was sequenced during a study of blood T cells in healthy people across ages. Whole-study findings and limits: What prevented conclusive comparison of naive and antigen-experienced cells was that PBMCs were unsorted.

With a J-beta primer mix and a sample-barcoded 5' primer, a second PCR ran about 6 to 11 cycles. TCRdb reprocessed the 5' RACE reads via MiXCR and lists one record per CDR3 protein. The sample has some 690,000 distinct CDR3 sequences, 22% seen once. This clonotype was seen more than once but under ten times. Its target is not known. Isolated PBMCs totaled at least 7 million in each sample. This CDR3 region has 17 residues. Germline lookup yields CDR1 MNHEY and CDR2 SVGAGI. With V trimmed by 2 bases and J by 5 bases, 7 bases remained unmatched. The sequenced sample was blood. The clonotype comes from a man aged 65 to 79 in good health. This chain connects TRBV6-5 to TRBJ1-5; 12 bases agree with TRBD1. In DNA, the CDR3 is TGTGCCAGCAGTTACGGGGGACAGGGGGCTTATTATCAGCCCCAGCATTTT. As protein: CASSYGGQGAYYQPQHF.